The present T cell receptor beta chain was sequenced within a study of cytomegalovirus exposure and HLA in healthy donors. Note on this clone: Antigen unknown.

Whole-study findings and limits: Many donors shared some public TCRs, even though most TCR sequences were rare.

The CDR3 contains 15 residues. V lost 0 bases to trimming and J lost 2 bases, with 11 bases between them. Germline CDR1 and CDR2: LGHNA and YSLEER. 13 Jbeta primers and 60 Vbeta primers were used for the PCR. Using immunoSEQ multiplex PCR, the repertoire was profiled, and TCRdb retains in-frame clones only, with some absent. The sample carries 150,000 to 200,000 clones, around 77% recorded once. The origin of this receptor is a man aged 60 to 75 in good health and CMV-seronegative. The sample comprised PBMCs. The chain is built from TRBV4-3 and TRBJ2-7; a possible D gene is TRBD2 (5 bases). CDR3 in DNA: TGCGCCAGCAGCCAAGAGAGCGGAGCCACCTACGAGCAGTACTTC. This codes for CASSQESGATYEQYF.